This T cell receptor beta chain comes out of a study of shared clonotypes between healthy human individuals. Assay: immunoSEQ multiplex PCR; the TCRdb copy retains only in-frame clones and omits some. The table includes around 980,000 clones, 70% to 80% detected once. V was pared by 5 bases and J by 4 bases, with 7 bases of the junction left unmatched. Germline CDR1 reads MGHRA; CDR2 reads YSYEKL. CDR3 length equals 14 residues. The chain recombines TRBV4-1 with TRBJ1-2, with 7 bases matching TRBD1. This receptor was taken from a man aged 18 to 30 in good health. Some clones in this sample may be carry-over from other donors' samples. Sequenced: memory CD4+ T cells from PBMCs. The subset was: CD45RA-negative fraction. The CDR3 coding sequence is TGCGCCAGCAGCGGAAGGGGGCCCAGCTATGGCTACACCTTC. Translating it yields CASSGRGPSYGYTF.